The 26 T cell receptor beta chains below all came from one sample that was sequenced in a study of blood T cell repertoires in COVID-19. The table came from immunoSEQ multiplex PCR; TCRdb's copy has only in-frame clones and leaves some out. This table holds more than 150,000 clones, around 85% found once. Sequences were obtained from peripheral blood. All receptors derive from a woman aged 70-85 years with acute or convalescent COVID-19.

The chain has TRBV28 and TRBJ1-3, with D perhaps TRBD1 (6 bases). The length of the CDR3 is 14 residues. Germline values: CDR1 MDHEN, CDR2 SYDVKM. The V end was cut by 5 bases, the J end by 2 bases, with 10 bases between. The CDR3 nucleotides read TGTGCCAGCAGTAAAGGGGGAACTGGAAACACCATATATTTT. Its protein is CASSKGGTGNTIYF.

This clone showed up just a few times. The chain combines TRBV10-1 with TRBJ2-7, with D maybe TRBD1 (5 bases). The CDR3 runs to 12 residues. The V gene lost 10 bases and the J gene lost 2 bases, with 12 bases spanning the gap. Germline V CDR1 and CDR2: WNHNN, SYGVQD (reference sequence). Here the CDR3 DNA reads TGCGCCACCGCGGACACGGCCTACGAGCAGTACTTC. It encodes CATADTAYEQYF.

J is TRBJ2-7 and V is TRBV12-3 or TRBV12-4, with D possibly matching TRBD2 (5 bases). V shed 6 bases and J shed 2 bases, with 11 bases lying between them. The CDR3 totals 13 residues. This CDR3 reads CASSVSGAYEQYF. For the CDR3, the DNA is TGTGCCAGCAGCGTGAGCGGAGCCTACGAGCAGTACTTC.

This clone was recorded only once. J is TRBJ1-2 and V is TRBV7-9, with 7 nucleotides matching TRBD1. CDR3 length equals 17 residues. Germline V gives CDR1 SEHNR, CDR2 FQNEAQ (reference sequence). Trimming at V came to 5 bases and at J to 0 bases, leaving 12 bases not matched to a gene. The CDR3 nucleotides read TGTGCCAGCAGCCCCCGGGACAGCTTACTAGCTAACTATGGCTACACCTTC. Translated: CASSPRDSLLANYGYTF.

The chain carries TRBV6-5 and TRBJ1-5; D perhaps matches TRBD1 (5 bases). The germline V and J ends were trimmed by 0 bases and 2 bases, with 8 bases remaining between them. The CDR3 is made up of 15 amino acids. The germline V gene encodes CDR1 MNHEY and CDR2 SVGAGI. Here the CDR3 DNA reads TGTGCCAGCAGTTACTCGCCACAGGGCAATCAGCCCCAGCATTTT. As protein: CASSYSPQGNQPQHF.

The rearrangement joins TRBV2 to TRBJ1-2; D possibly corresponds to TRBD1 (6 bases). The germline V gene encodes CDR1 SNHLY and CDR2 FYNNEI. Trimming removed 2 bases from V and 3 bases from J, with 19 bases in between. This CDR3 spans 17 amino acids. As DNA, the CDR3 is TGTGCCAGCAGTGAAAGGGGGGGAGTATTCTGGGACTATGGCTACACCTTC. Protein sequence: CASSERGGVFWDYGYTF.

The chain carries TRBV10-2 and TRBJ2-5; 7 bases are a match to TRBD2. The trim removed 8 bases at V and 4 bases at J, leaving 7 bases unmatched. This CDR3 comprises 13 residues. Per the germline V gene, CDR1 is WSHSY and CDR2 is SAAADI. The CDR3, as DNA: TGCGCCAGCGGGAGGGCTAGCGGAGAGACCCAGTACTTC. Amino acids: CASGRASGETQYF.

The genes are TRBV4-1 and TRBJ1-5, with a weak D call TRBD1 (5 bases). Germline-derived CDR1 and CDR2 are MGHRA and YSYEKL. V was clipped by 0 bases and J by 1 base, with 10 bases between them. This CDR3 is 16 amino acids long. CDR3 nucleotides: TGCGCCAGCAGCCAAGAAGGGGAGGTAAGCAATCAGCCCCAGCATTTT. Its protein is CASSQEGEVSNQPQHF.

This chain connects TRBV28 to TRBJ1-5, with 7 bases identical to TRBD1. Germline V gene data show CDR1 as MDHEN and CDR2 as SYDVKM. The CDR3 has 15 amino acids. Trimming took 5 bases from V and 4 from J; bases not matched to a gene: 8. The CDR3: CASSTADRENQPQHF. The CDR3 DNA follows: TGTGCCAGCAGTACAGCTGACAGGGAGAATCAGCCCCAGCATTTT. Full variable domain (remainder filled in from reference TRBV28 and TRBJ1-5): DVKVTQSSRYLVKRTGEKVFLECVQDMDHENMFWYRQDPGLGLRLIYFSYDVKMKEKGDIPEGYSVSREKKERFSLILESASTNQTSMYLCASSTADRENQPQHFGDGTRLSIL.

The rearrangement joins TRBV5-1 to TRBJ2-3; the match to TRBD2 covers 7 bases. This CDR3 is 13 amino acids long. V shed 7 bases and J 2 bases; nucleotides not matched to a gene: 4. CDR1 is SGHRS, CDR2 YFSETQ, per germline. The CDR3 region is CASGGGLTDTQYF. The CDR3 nucleotides read TGCGCCAGCGGGGGGGGACTCACAGATACGCAGTATTTT.

The rearrangement links TRBV24-1 to TRBJ2-5, with 9 bases that match TRBD1. The ends lost 3 bases at V and 5 bases at J; junction bases unmatched: 3. Germline CDR1 and CDR2: KGHDR and SFDVKD. The CDR3 runs 14 residues. The CDR3 loop is CATSDTGGGETQYF. The CDR3 DNA sequence: TGTGCCACCAGTGATACAGGGGGCGGGGAGACCCAGTACTTC.

This rearrangement joins TRBV4-1 to TRBJ1-1; D ambiguous. Trimming cost V 0 bases and J 5 bases, with 16 bases left between them. This CDR3 spans 16 amino acids. The V gene's germline CDR1 is MGHRA and CDR2 YSYEKL. The CDR3 sequence is CASSQERLRERTEAFF. For the CDR3, the DNA is TGCGCCAGCAGCCAAGAACGTCTCCGAGAACGGACTGAAGCTTTCTTT.

As for this clone: Germline is not matched at one junction end, which may reflect a read error. The chain recombines TRBV24-1 with TRBJ2-1, with 8 bases identical to TRBD1. The germline V gene has CDR1 KGHDR and CDR2 SFDVKD. The CDR3 is 13 amino acids. The CDR3 spells CASSSEEGTGQFF. The CDR3 DNA is TGTGCCTCCAGTTCAGAGGAAGGGACAGGGCAGTTCTTC.

The chain carries TRBV7-9 and TRBJ1-5; 11 nucleotides align to TRBD1. The trim removed 6 bases at V and 5 bases at J, leaving 9 bases unmatched. Germline lookup yields CDR1 SEHNR and CDR2 FQNEAQ (reference sequence). The CDR3 is made up of 16 amino acids. The CDR3 sequence is CASSKGQGAKDQPQHF. The CDR3 nucleotides read TGTGCCAGCAGTAAAGGACAGGGGGCGAAGGATCAGCCCCAGCATTTT.

The chain is built from TRBV28 and TRBJ2-1, with D perhaps matching TRBD2 (5 bases). CDR3 length: 11 amino acids. Trimming took 3 bases from V and 11 from J, leaving 8 bases between them. Germline loops: CDR1 MDHEN, CDR2 SYDVKM. This chain's CDR3 is CASSLGRQQFF. The CDR3 DNA reads TGTGCCAGCAGTTTGGGGAGACAGCAGTTCTTC.

V gene TRBV11-1 combines with J gene TRBJ1-1; 7 bases are a match to TRBD1. The germline CDR1 and CDR2 sequences are SGHAT and FQDESV (reference sequence). This CDR3 region has 13 residues. V shed 4 bases and J 1 base; nucleotides not matched to a gene: 0. CDR3 residues: CASSWTGNTEAFF. The DNA of the CDR3 is TGTGCCAGCAGCTGGACAGGGAACACTGAAGCTTTCTTT. Supplemented by reference TRBV11-1 and TRBJ1-1, the full variable domain reads EAEVAQSPRYKITEKSQAVAFWCDPISGHATLYWYRQILGQGPELLVQFQDESVVDDSQLPKDRFSAERLKGVDSTLKIQPAELGDSAMYLCASSWTGNTEAFFGQGTRLTVV.

V is TRBV7-9 and J is TRBJ1-1, with a weak D call TRBD1 (5 bases). V was cut by 5 bases and J by 3 bases, with 16 bases left in between. This CDR3 is built from 15 residues. Germline CDR1 reads SEHNR; CDR2 reads FQNEAQ (reference sequence). The CDR3 is CASSRRRGLDTEAFF. CDR3 sequence (DNA): TGTGCCAGCAGCCGTCGGAGGGGTTTGGACACTGAAGCTTTCTTT.

For the CDR3, the DNA is TGTGCCAGCAGAGCGAACAATGAGCAGTTCTTC. Residues: CASRANNEQFF. This chain connects TRBV11-1 to TRBJ2-1; no clear D. In germline, CDR1 is SGHAT, CDR2 FQDESV (reference sequence). Trimming stripped 6 bases from V and 5 bases from J, with 5 bases between. The CDR3 is 11 amino acids.

The chain employs TRBV6-5 and TRBJ2-7, with 10 bases identical to TRBD2. The V and J ends lost 8 bases and 4 bases, in that order; junction bases with no gene match: 8. This CDR3 has 14 amino acids. CDR1 and CDR2 (germline): MNHEY, SVGAGI. CDR3 in amino acids: CASGAGGNTYEQYF. The CDR3, as DNA: TGTGCCAGCGGAGCGGGGGGGAACACTTACGAGCAGTACTTC.

There are a few counts of this clone. The chain recombines TRBV11-2 with TRBJ1-2, with 7 nucleotides matching TRBD1. The CDR3 has 15 amino acids. V was pared by 1 base and J by 4 bases, with 6 bases of the junction left unmatched. Germline V gene data show CDR1 as SGHAT and CDR2 as FQNNGV. CDR3 coding DNA: TGTGCCAGCAGCTTAGTCGCAGGGGGGAGCTATGGCTACACCTTC. Translated: CASSLVAGGSYGYTF.

In its sample, this clone was seen once. The chain combines TRBV7-6 with TRBJ2-1, with a weak D call TRBD2 (6 bases). The ends were cut back, 2 bases at V and 9 bases at J, with 23 bases in the middle. This CDR3 has 17 residues. CDR1 and CDR2 from the germline V gene are SGHVS and FNYEAQ. CDR3 coding DNA: TGTGCCAGCAGCTTAACGGGCCCACAGACCCGGGGGAGTGAGCAGTTCTTC. This encodes CASSLTGPQTRGSEQFF.

The J gene is TRBJ1-2, the V gene TRBV27; tentatively, D is TRBD1 (6 bases). The CDR3 spans 13 residues. Germline lookup yields CDR1 MNHEY and CDR2 SMNVEV (reference sequence). With 10 bases removed from V and 5 bases from J, the gap between germline ends came to 17 bases. The CDR3 loop is CATRGQDRYGYTF. The CDR3 DNA follows: TGTGCCACCAGGGGTCAGGATAGATATGGCTACACCTTC.

The chain couples TRBV2 to TRBJ1-4; D not resolved. This CDR3 region has 15 residues. The germline gives CDR1 SNHLY, CDR2 FYNNEI. V was shortened by 5 bases and J by 6 bases, with 16 bases between the two germline ends. The CDR3: CASSLPATGDEKLFF. The DNA for the CDR3 is TGTGCCAGCAGTCTCCCAGCCACGGGAGATGAAAAACTGTTTTTT.

The chain links TRBV2 to TRBJ2-1; D might be TRBD1 (5 bases). CDR3 length: 16 residues. V was shortened by 6 bases and J by 4 bases, with 19 bases between the two germline ends. Germline CDR1 is SNHLY and CDR2 is FYNNEI. CDR3 nucleotides: TGTGCCAGCAGCAAACAGGTTCCAACGAAATACAATGAGCAGTTCTTC. This encodes CASSKQVPTKYNEQFF.

This rearrangement joins TRBV3-1 (or the pseudogene TRBV3-2) to TRBJ2-4; TRBD1 aligns across 7 bases. Trimming removed 1 base from V and 7 bases from J; junction bases left unmatched: 7. Looked up from germline, CDR1 is LGHDT and CDR2 is YNNKEL (reference sequence). The CDR3 consists of 15 residues. Written as DNA, the CDR3 is TGTGCCAGCAGCCAAGGAGGAGACAGGGTTAACATTCAGTACTTC. As protein: CASSQGGDRVNIQYF.

The rearrangement joins TRBV7-8 to TRBJ1-3; 12 bases map to TRBD1. The CDR3 length is 16 residues. Trimming removed 5 bases from V and 4 bases from J; junction bases left unmatched: 6. Per the germline V gene, CDR1 is SGHVS and CDR2 is FQNEAQ. This chain's CDR3 is CASSILGQGAGNTIYF. For the CDR3, the DNA is TGTGCCAGCAGCATACTGGGACAGGGGGCCGGAAACACCATATATTTT.